Detailed here is one TCR beta chain. This table comes from immunoSEQ multiplex PCR, and its TCRdb copy is limited to in-frame clones, with some not included. The sample holds about a million clones, about 75% seen once. The data originate from a study of shared clonotypes between healthy human individuals. This TCR derives from a man between 18 and 29 years old in good health. The sample was memory CD4+ T cells sorted from blood. Subset of the sample: CD45RA-negative fraction.

CDR3 in DNA: TGCAGCGTCGAGGGAGGGCCTGGAAACACCATATATTTT. It encodes CSVEGGPGNTIYF. The chain joins TRBV29-1 to TRBJ1-3; D remains unclear. The V end lost 6 bases, the J end lost 2 bases, and 11 bases lay between the germline ends. The CDR3 extends over 13 amino acids. The germline gives CDR1 SQVTM, CDR2 ANQGSEA. Full variable domain (rest looked up from reference TRBV29-1 and TRBJ1-3): SAVISQKPSRDICQRGTSLTIQCQVDSQVTMMFWYRQQPGQSLTLIATANQGSEATYESGFVIDKFPISRPNLTFSTLTVSNMSPEDSSIYLCSVEGGPGNTIYFGEGSWLTVV.